This TCR beta chain was documented in a study of CD8 T cells in ankylosing spondylitis. Overall study results and limits: Significant enrichment of disease-linked clones was reported in matched ankylosing spondylitis synovial fluid. The study identified a TCR beta motif of eight highly homologous variants that appeared characteristic of ankylosing spondylitis blood. Earlier reports found some motif variants in synovial fluid and blood in reactive arthritis.

Via MiXCR, TCRdb re-called the 5' RACE reads, giving one row per CDR3 protein. This sample yields some 220,000 distinct CDR3 sequences, of which 7.3% are seen a single time; 14% belongs to the top ten. The table lists this clonotype with many counts. Its target is not known. Trimming removed 5 bases at V and 5 bases at J, with 8 bases between. This CDR3 spans 12 amino acids. What was sequenced was blood, either unsorted or a sorted T cell fraction (not recorded which). This receptor was identified in a male donor with ankylosing spondylitis. The chain carries TRBV12-3 or TRBV12-4 and TRBJ2-3, with no clear D. Written as DNA, the CDR3 is TGTGCCAGCAGTGAGAGCGTAGATACGCAGTATTTT. Its translation is CASSESVDTQYF.